This record covers a single TCR beta chain. Its antigen is unknown. The PCR employed 60 Vbeta primers together with 13 Jbeta primers. Authors' data handling: In a later analysis, about 12 million of about 80 million unique beta chains occurred in at least two donors. Profiling relied on immunoSEQ multiplex PCR, and the TCRdb table lists in-frame clones only, not all of them. The V and J calls and clone size come from that table; D and trimming were worked out from the DNA. The sample records some 40,000 clones, approximately 63% being singletons. The CDR3 has 18 residues. Germline values: CDR1 MGHRA, CDR2 YSYEKL. The trim removed 2 bases at V and 6 bases at J, leaving 9 bases unmatched. The data were taken from a study of cytomegalovirus exposure and HLA in healthy donors. Study outcomes and limitations: Clonal expansion, a later analysis showed, was greater in HLA-associated TCR beta chains than in equally common others. CMV serostatus stood as the only immune exposure information on hand. In vitro confirmation showed three CMV-associated chains to be CMV antigen specific.

The J gene is TRBJ2-2, the V gene TRBV4-1; 13 positions agree with TRBD2. This receptor was identified in a middle-aged man in good health and CMV-seronegative. Sequenced material: PBMCs. The chain's CDR3 is CASSQLLAGGPVAGELFF. CDR3 nucleotide sequence: TGCGCCAGCAGCCAATTACTAGCGGGGGGGCCTGTGGCCGGGGAGCTGTTTTTT.